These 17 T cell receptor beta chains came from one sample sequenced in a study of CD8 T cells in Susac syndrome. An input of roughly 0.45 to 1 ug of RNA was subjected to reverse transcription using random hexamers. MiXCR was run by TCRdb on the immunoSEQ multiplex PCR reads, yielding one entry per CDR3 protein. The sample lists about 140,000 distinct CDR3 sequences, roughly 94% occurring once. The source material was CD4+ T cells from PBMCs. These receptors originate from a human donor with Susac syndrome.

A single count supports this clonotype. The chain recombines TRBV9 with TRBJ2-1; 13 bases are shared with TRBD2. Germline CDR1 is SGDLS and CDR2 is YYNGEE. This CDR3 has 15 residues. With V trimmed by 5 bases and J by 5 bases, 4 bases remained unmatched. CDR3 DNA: TGTGCCAGCAGGGCAACTAGCGGGGGGGACAATGAGCAGTTCTTC. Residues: CASRATSGGDNEQFF.

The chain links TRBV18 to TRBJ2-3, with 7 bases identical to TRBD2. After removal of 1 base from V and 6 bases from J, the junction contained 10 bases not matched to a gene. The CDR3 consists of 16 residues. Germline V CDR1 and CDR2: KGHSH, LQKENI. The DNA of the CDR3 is TGTGCCAGCTCACCACTGGGGAGGGCCGCGTCGGATACGCAGTATTTT. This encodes CASSPLGRAASDTQYF.

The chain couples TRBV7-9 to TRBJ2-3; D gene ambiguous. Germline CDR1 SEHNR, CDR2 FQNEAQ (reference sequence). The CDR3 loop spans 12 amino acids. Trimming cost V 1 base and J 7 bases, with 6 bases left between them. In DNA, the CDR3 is TGTGCCAGCAGCTTAGACCGGCATACGCAGTATTTT. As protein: CASSLDRHTQYF.

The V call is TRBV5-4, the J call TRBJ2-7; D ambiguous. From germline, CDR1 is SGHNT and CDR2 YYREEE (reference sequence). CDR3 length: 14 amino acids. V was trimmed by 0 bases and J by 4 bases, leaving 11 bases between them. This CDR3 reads CASSLDKLGYEQYF. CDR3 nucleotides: TGTGCCAGCAGCTTGGACAAGTTGGGTTACGAGCAGTACTTC. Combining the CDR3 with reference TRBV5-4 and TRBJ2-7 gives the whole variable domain ETGVTQSPTHLIKTRGQQVTLRCSSQSGHNTVSWYQQALGQGPQFIFQYYREEENGRGNFPPRFSGLQFPNYSSELNVNALELDDSALYLCASSLDKLGYEQYFGPGTRLTVT.

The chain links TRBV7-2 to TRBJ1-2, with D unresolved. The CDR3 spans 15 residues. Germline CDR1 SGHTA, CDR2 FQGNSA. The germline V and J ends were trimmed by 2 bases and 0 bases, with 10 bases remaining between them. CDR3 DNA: TGTGCCAGCAGCTTAAGGTCTGACACTAACTATGGCTACACCTTC. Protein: CASSLRSDTNYGYTF.

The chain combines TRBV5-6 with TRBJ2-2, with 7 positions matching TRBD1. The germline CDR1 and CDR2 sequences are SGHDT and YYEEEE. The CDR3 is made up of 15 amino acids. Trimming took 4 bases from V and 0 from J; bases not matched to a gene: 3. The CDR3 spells CASSVGQTNTGELFF. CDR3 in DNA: TGTGCCAGCAGCGTGGGACAGACGAACACCGGGGAGCTGTTTTTT. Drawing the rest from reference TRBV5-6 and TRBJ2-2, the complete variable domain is DAGVTQSPTHLIKTRGQQVTLRCSPKSGHDTVSWYQQALGQGPQFIFQYYEEEERQRGNFPDRFSGHQFPNYSSELNVNALLLGDSALYLCASSVGQTNTGELFFGEGSRLTVL.

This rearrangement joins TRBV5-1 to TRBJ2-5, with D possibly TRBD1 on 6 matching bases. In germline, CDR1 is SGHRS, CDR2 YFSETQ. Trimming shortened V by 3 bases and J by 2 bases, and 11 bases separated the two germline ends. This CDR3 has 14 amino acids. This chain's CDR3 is CASSWGPGQETQYF. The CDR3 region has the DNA TGCGCCAGCAGCTGGGGGCCGGGGCAAGAGACCCAGTACTTC.

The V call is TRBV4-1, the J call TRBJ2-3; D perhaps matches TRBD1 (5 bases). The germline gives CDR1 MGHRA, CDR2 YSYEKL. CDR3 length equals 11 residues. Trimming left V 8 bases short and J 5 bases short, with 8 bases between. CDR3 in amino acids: CASQGEDTQYF. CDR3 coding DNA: TGCGCCAGCCAAGGGGAAGATACGCAGTATTTT.

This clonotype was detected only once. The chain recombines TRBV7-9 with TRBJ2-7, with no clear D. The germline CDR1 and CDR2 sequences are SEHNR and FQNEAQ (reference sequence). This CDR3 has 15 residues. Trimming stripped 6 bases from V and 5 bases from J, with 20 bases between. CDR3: CASRPGRWGFNEQYF. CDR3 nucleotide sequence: TGTGCCAGCAGACCAGGTCGGTGGGGATTCAACGAGCAGTACTTC. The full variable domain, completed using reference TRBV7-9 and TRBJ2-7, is DTGVSQNPRHKITKRGQNVTFRCDPISEHNRLYWYRQTLGQGPEFLTYFQNEAQLEKSRLLSDRFSAERPKGSFSTLEIQRTEQGDSAMYLCASRPGRWGFNEQYFGPGTRLTVT.

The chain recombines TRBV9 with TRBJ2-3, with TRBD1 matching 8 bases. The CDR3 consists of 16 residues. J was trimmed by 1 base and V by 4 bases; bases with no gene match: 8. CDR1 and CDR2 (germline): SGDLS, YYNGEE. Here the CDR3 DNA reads TGTGCCAGCAGCTCCCGTGGGGGACAGGGCACAGATACGCAGTATTTT. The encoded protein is CASSSRGGQGTDTQYF.

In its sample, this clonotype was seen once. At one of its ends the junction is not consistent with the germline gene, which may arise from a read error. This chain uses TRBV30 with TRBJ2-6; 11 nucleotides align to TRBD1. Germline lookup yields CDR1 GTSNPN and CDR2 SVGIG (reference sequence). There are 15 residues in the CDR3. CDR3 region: CGGTGGVPGANVLTF. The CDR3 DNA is TGCGGCGGGACAGGGGGGGTCCCTGGGGCCAACGTCCTGACTTTC.

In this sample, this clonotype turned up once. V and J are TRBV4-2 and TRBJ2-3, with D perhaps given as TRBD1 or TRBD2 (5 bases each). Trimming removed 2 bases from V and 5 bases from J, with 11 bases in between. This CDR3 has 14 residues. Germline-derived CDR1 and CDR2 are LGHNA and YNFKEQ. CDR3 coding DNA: TGTGCCAGCAGCCAATCTGGGGGAATAGATACGCAGTATTTT. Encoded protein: CASSQSGGIDTQYF.

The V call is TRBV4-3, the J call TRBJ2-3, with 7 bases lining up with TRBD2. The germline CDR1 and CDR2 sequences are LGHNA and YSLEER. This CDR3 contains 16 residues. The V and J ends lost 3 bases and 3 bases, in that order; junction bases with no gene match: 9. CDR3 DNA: TGCGCCAGCAGCCAGTACCAGGGAGGGCGGACAGATACGCAGTATTTT. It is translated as CASSQYQGGRTDTQYF.

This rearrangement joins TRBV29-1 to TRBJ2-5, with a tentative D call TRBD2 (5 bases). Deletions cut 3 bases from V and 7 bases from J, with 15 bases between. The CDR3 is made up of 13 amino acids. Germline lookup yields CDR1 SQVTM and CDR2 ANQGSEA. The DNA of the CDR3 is TGCAGCGTTGAGAGGGCGGGTTTAACGACCCAGTACTTC. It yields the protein CSVERAGLTTQYF.

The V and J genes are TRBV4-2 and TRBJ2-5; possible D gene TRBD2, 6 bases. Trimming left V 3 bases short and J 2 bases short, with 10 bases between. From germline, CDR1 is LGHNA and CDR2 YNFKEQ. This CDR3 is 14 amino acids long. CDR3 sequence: CASSQGTQQETQYF. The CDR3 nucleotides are TGTGCCAGCAGCCAGGGGACTCAACAAGAGACCCAGTACTTC.

This CDR3 reads CASSQGGRLANYGYTF. The CDR3 region has the DNA TGTGCCAGCAGCCAAGGCGGACGCTTAGCTAACTATGGCTACACCTTC. V and J are TRBV3-1 and TRBJ1-2, with D uncertain. The CDR3 length is 16 residues. Germline CDR1 LGHDT, CDR2 YNNKEL (reference sequence). V lost 1 base and J 0 bases, leaving 12 bases between the germline ends.

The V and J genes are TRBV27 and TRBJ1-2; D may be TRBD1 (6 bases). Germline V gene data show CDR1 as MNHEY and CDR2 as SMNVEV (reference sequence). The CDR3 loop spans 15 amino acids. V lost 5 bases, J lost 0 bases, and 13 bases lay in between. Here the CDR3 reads CASSQRTEANYGYTF. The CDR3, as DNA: TGTGCCAGCAGTCAAAGGACAGAAGCTAACTATGGCTACACCTTC.